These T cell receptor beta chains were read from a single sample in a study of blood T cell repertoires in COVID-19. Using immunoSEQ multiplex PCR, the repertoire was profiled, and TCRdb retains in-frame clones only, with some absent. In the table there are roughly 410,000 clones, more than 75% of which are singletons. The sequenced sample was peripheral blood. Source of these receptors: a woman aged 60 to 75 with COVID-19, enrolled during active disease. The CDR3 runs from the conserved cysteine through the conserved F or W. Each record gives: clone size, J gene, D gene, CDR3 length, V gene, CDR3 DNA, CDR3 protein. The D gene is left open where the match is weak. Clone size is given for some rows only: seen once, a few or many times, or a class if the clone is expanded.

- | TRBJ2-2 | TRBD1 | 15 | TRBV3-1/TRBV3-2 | TGTGCCAGCAGCCACGGACAGGGTAACACCGGGGAGCTGTTTTTT | CASSHGQGNTGELFF
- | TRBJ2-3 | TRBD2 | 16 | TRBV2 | TGTGCCAGCAGGGGACTAGCGGGGGGGAGCACAGATACGCAGTATTTT | CASRGLAGGSTDTQYF
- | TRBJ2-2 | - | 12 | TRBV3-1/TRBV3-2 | TGTGCCAGCAGCCGACAATACGGGGAGCTGTTTTTT | CASSRQYGELFF
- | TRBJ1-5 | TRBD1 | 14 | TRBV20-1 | TGCAGTGCTAGTAACGACAGGGCGAATCAGCCCCAGCATTTT | CSASNDRANQPQHF
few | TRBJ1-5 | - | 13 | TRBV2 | TGTGCCAGCAGCGAATCGGTCGTTCAGCCCCAGCATTTT | CASSESVVQPQHF
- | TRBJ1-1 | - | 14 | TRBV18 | TGTGCCAGCTCACCGGGGACAAGTAACACTGAAGCTTTCTTT | CASSPGTSNTEAFF
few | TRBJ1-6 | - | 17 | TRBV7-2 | TGTGCCAGCAGCTTAGAGCGGGAGCCGGTTTATAATTCACCCCTCCACTTT | CASSLEREPVYNSPLHF
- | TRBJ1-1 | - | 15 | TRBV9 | TGTGCCAGCAGCGTGGGACTCTGGGCAGACACTGAAGCTTTCTTT | CASSVGLWADTEAFF
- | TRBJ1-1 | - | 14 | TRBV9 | TGTGCCAGCAGCGTAGGGGAGGGGAGCACTGAAGCTTTCTTT | CASSVGEGSTEAFF
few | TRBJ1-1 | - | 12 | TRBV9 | TGTGCCAGCAGCGTAGTCGACACTGAAGCTTTCTTT | CASSVVDTEAFF
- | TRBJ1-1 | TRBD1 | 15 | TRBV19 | TGTGCCAGTAATACCCGACAGGGGATTTACACTGAAGCTTTCTTT | CASNTRQGIYTEAFF
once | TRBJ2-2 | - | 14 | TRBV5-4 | TGTGCCAGCAGCTTGGTCCGGGAAGGCGGGGAGCTGTTTTTT | CASSLVREGGELFF
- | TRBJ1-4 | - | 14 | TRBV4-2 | TGTGCCAGCAGCCACTACGGGGATGGAGAAAAACTGTTTTTT | CASSHYGDGEKLFF
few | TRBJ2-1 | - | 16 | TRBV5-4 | TGTGCCAGCAGCCCGAACCAGGGCCCACCCTACAATGAGCAGTTCTTC | CASSPNQGPPYNEQFF
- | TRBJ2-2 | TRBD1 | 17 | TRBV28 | TGTGCCAGCAGTCCCCATCCCGGGACAGGGACCACCGGGGAGCTGTTTTTT | CASSPHPGTGTTGELFF
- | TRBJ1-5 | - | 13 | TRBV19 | TGTGCCAGTAGTATTCGGGGCAATCAGCCCCAGCATTTT | CASSIRGNQPQHF
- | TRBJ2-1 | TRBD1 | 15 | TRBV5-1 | TGCGCCAGCAGCTTTTCGGGACAGGGCTCCAATGAGCAGTTCTTC | CASSFSGQGSNEQFF
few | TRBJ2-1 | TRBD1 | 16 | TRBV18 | TGTGCCAGCTCACCACTCTGGCAGGGGGCAAGGGATGAGCAGTTCTTC | CASSPLWQGARDEQFF
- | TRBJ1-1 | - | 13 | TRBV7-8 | TGTGCCAGCAGCTTAGCGCGGGGGACTGAAGCTTTCTTT | CASSLARGTEAFF
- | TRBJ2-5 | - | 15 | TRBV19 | TGTGCCAGTAGTCCGGAGGGGGGGCTTCGGGAGACCCAGTACTTC | CASSPEGGLRETQYF
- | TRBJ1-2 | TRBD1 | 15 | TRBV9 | TGTGCCAGCAGCGCGGGGGGGACAGGGCGGTATGGCTACACCTTC | CASSAGGTGRYGYTF
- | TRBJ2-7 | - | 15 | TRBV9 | TGTGCCAGCAGCGTAGGATTAGACAGCTCCTACGAGCAGTACTTC | CASSVGLDSSYEQYF
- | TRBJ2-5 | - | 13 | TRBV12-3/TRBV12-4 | TGTGCCAGCACTCCAAGCCCACGGGAGACCCAGTACTTC | CASTPSPRETQYF
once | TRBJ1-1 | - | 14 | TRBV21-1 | TGTGCCAGCAGCAAAGTTTCCCAGGGGGCGCGAGCTTTCTTT | CASSKVSQGARAFF
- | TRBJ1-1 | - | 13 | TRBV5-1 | TGCGCCAGCAGCTTGGCAGGGGCCATTGAAGCTTTCTTT | CASSLAGAIEAFF
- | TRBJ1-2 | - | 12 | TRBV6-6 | TGTGCCAGCAGTTACTCAGGGGTCGGCTACACCTTC | CASSYSGVGYTF
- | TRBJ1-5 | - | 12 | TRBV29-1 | TGCAGCGTTGCTGAGGGCAATCAGCCCCAGCATTTT | CSVAEGNQPQHF
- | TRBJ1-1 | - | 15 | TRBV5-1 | TGCGCCAGCAGCCCCCGTAGAACTGAGAACACTGAAGCTTTCTTT | CASSPRRTENTEAFF
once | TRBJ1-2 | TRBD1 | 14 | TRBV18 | TGTGCCAGCTCACCTGGGGACAGCTACTATGGCTACACCTTC | CASSPGDSYYGYTF
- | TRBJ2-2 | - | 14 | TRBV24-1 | TGTGCCACCAGTGATTTGGCAGATACCGGGGAGCTGTTTTTT | CATSDLADTGELFF
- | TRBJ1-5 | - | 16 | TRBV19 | TGTGCCAGTAGTATGAGCGGGGGGGCGACGGTTCAGCCCCAGCATTTT | CASSMSGGATVQPQHF
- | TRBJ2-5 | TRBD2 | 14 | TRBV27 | TGTGCCAGCAGTAGGGGACTAGCGCCAGAGACCCAGTACTTC | CASSRGLAPETQYF
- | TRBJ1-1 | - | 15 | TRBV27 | TGTGCCAGCAGTTTATCGCGGGGGGGACACACTGAAGCTTTCTTT | CASSLSRGGHTEAFF
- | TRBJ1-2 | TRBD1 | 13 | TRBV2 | TGTGCCAGCAGTGAAGGACAGGGTTGGGGCTACACCTTC | CASSEGQGWGYTF
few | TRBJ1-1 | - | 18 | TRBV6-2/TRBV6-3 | TGTGCCAGCAGTTCCTGGGGGGAGGAGGTTTGGGGGAACACTGAAGCTTTCTTT | CASSSWGEEVWGNTEAFF
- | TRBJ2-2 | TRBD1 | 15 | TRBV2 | TGTGCCAGCAGTGAGTTAGGGGGCAATACCGGGGAGCTGTTTTTT | CASSELGGNTGELFF
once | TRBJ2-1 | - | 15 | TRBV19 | TGTGCCAGTAGTATATGGAGCGGATCCTACAATGAGCAGTTCTTC | CASSIWSGSYNEQFF
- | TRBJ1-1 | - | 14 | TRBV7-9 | TGTGCCAGCAGCCCCGTAGCAGTGAACACTGAAGCTTTCTTT | CASSPVAVNTEAFF
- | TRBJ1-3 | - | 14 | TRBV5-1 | TGCGCCAGCAGCTTGTCGGGGTCTGGAAACACCATATATTTT | CASSLSGSGNTIYF
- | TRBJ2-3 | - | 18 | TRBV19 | TGTGCCAGTAGTAGGCTCCCGTCTGGCAGGGGATTCGCAGATACGCAGTATTTT | CASSRLPSGRGFADTQYF
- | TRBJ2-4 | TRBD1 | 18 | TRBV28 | TGTGCCAGCAGTCTCCCGGGACAGGGGACCCTAACCAAAAACATTCAGTACTTC | CASSLPGQGTLTKNIQYF
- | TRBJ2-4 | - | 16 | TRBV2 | TGTGCCAGCAGTGAAGCTCGGATTCTAGCGAGGGACATTCAGTACTTC | CASSEARILARDIQYF
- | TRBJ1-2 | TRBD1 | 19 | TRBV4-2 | TGTGCCAGCAGCCAAGCTTTCCCGGGACAGGGCTCTACCGGGGGTGGCTACACCTTC | CASSQAFPGQGSTGGGYTF
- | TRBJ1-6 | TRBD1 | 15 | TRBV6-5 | TGTGCCACCCGGCAGGGGGTGACCTATAATTCACCCCTCCACTTT | CATRQGVTYNSPLHF
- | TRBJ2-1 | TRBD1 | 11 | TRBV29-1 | TGCAGCGTCGCGACAGGGGACGAGCAGTTCTTC | CSVATGDEQFF
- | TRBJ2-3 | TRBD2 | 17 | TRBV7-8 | TGTGCCAGCAGCTTACCCCCTAGCGGTTCTAGCACAGATACGCAGTATTTT | CASSLPPSGSSTDTQYF
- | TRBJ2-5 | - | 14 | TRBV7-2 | TGTGCCAGCAGTTTTATGAGAGTGATGGAGACCCAGTACTTC | CASSFMRVMETQYF